The clone carrying this T cell receptor beta chain has just a few counts. These data are taken from a study of response to subunit inactivated influenza vaccine. This CDR3 region has 12 residues. The ends were cut back, 2 bases at V and 3 bases at J, with 5 bases in the middle. Germline V gene data show CDR1 as SNHLY and CDR2 as FYNNEI. TCRdb itself ran the RT-PCR reads through MiXCR, one entry per CDR3 protein. Of hundreds of thousands of distinct CDR3 sequences listed, about 11% are singletons. These records were also assigned to another study, of T cells expressing NK-cell markers. That paper adds: The TCR beta cDNA came from 5'RACE template switching with UMIs. All TCR beta repertoires analysed originated from sorted CD3+CD56+NKG2C+, CD3+CD56+NKG2C- and CD3+CD56-NKG2C+ T cells. HCMV seropositivity marked seven of the eight sequenced donors; one was seronegative. These same clonotypes (in several donors) also led the CD3+CD56-NKG2C+ fraction. Evidence did not settle whether expanded NKG2C+ T cell clones targeted HCMV.

The source was PBMCs from blood, collected on the day of vaccination. This TCR derives from a man aged 45-60 years who received an inactivated influenza vaccine. The chain recombines TRBV2 with TRBJ2-7; D is unclear. The CDR3 loop reads CASSERYYEQYF. CDR3 coding DNA: TGTGCCAGCAGTGAAAGGTACTACGAGCAGTACTTC. Based on the CDR3 plus reference TRBV2 and TRBJ2-7, the full variable domain is EPEVTQTPSHQVTQMGQEVILRCVPISNHLYFYWYRQILGQKVEFLVSFYNNEISEKSEIFDDQFSVERPDGSNFTLKIRSTKLEDSAMYFCASSERYYEQYFGPGTRLTVT.